These 26 T cell receptor beta chains share one sample of origin, sequenced in a study of early T cells in non-severe SARS-CoV-2 infection. Each CDR3 protein gets one entry after TCRdb re-called the 5' RACE reads with MiXCR. The table has 70,000 to 85,000 distinct CDR3 sequences, roughly an eighth seen once. Input material: whole blood. The receptors here all came from an adult who was a healthcare worker with PCR-confirmed SARS-CoV-2 infection or an uninfected control (not recorded which).

The rearrangement joins TRBV15 to TRBJ1-4; perhaps TRBD1 as D (6 bases). This CDR3 region has 18 residues. Trimming stripped 0 bases from V and 4 bases from J, with 18 bases between. Germline V CDR1 and CDR2: LNHNV, YYDKDF (reference sequence). The CDR3 nucleotides are TGTGCCACCAGCAGAGATCCGGGGGCTGGTTTCGTTAATGAAAAACTGTTTTTT. It is translated as CATSRDPGAGFVNEKLFF.

This clonotype was observed a few times. This chain uses TRBV7-6 with TRBJ2-1; D is tentatively TRBD1 or TRBD2 (5 bases each). The V end was cut by 0 bases, the J end by 1 base, with 16 bases between. This CDR3 has 18 residues. The germline V gene has CDR1 SGHVS and CDR2 FNYEAQ. The CDR3 spells CASSLAGTGPSSYNEQFF. Written as DNA, the CDR3 is TGTGCCAGCAGCTTAGCCGGTACGGGACCCAGTTCCTACAATGAGCAGTTCTTC.

This clonotype was counted between two and nine times. The J gene is TRBJ2-4, the V gene TRBV2; D gene uncertain. V was clipped by 8 bases and J by 6 bases, with 17 bases between them. Per germline, CDR1 SNHLY and CDR2 FYNNEI. The CDR3 is 14 amino acids. The CDR3 DNA follows: TGTGCCAGCTATGGGCGCAGAACTACAAACATTCAGTACTTC. Its protein is CASYGRRTTNIQYF.

This chain links TRBV11-1 with TRBJ2-5; weak D call: TRBD1 (6 bases). Trimming cost V 1 base and J 4 bases, with 13 bases left between them. CDR3 length: 15 residues. Germline V gene sequence: CDR1 SGHAT, CDR2 FQDESV (reference sequence). For the CDR3, the DNA is TGTGCCAGCAGCTTAGATAACAGGGTCGGAGAGACCCAGTACTTC. Protein product: CASSLDNRVGETQYF.

This clonotype was detected ten times or more. The chain employs TRBV5-1 and TRBJ2-1; D might be TRBD1 (8 bases). V lost 4 bases, J lost 6 bases, and 17 bases lay in between. This CDR3 region has 15 residues. Germline V CDR1 and CDR2: SGHRS, YFSETQ. CDR3 bases: TGCGCCAGCAGCCAACTAGCGCAGGGGGCCAATGAGCAGTTCTTC. Protein product: CASSQLAQGANEQFF.

The chain links TRBV20-1 to TRBJ2-5; D possibly corresponds to TRBD1 (6 bases). CDR1 DFQATT and CDR2 SNEGSKA come from the germline V gene (reference sequence). The V gene lost 7 bases and the J gene lost 6 bases, with 18 bases spanning the gap. This CDR3 spans 13 amino acids. The CDR3 loop is CSEEDRNVQTQYF. The CDR3 DNA reads as TGCAGTGAAGAAGACAGGAACGTACAGACCCAGTACTTC.

The chain has TRBV29-1 and TRBJ1-1; D is unclear. V shed 7 bases and J shed 0 bases, with 12 bases lying between them. Germline V CDR1 and CDR2: SQVTM, ANQGSEA. The CDR3 contains 13 residues. The CDR3 is CSAQSAMNTEAFF. CDR3 bases: TGCAGCGCCCAGTCCGCGATGAACACTGAAGCTTTCTTT. Complete variable domain (other parts from reference TRBV29-1 and TRBJ1-1): SAVISQKPSRDICQRGTSLTIQCQVDSQVTMMFWYRQQPGQSLTLIATANQGSEATYESGFVIDKFPISRPNLTFSTLTVSNMSPEDSSIYLCSAQSAMNTEAFFGQGTRLTVV.

The rearrangement joins TRBV5-1 to TRBJ1-4; no definite D call. This CDR3 has 13 residues. Germline V gives CDR1 SGHRS, CDR2 YFSETQ. V was trimmed by 3 bases and J by 7 bases, leaving 10 bases between them. This chain's CDR3 is CASSSLRGEKLFF. CDR3 bases: TGCGCCAGCAGCTCATTAAGAGGTGAAAAACTGTTTTTT.

In its sample, this clonotype was seen a few times. This chain joins TRBV5-5 and TRBJ2-1; tentatively, D is TRBD2 (6 bases). This CDR3 has 15 amino acids. The germline gives CDR1 SGHKS, CDR2 YYEKEE (reference sequence). V lost 4 bases, J lost 4 bases, and 15 bases lay in between. The CDR3 sequence is CASSPRFGRYNEQFF. In DNA form, the CDR3 reads TGTGCCAGCAGCCCTAGGTTCGGGAGATACAATGAGCAGTTCTTC. The full variable domain, in which reference TRBV5-5 and TRBJ2-1 provide the parts outside the CDR3, is DAGVTQSPTHLIKTRGQQVTLRCSPISGHKSVSWYQQVLGQGPQFIFQYYEKEERGRGNFPDRFSARQFPNYSSELNVNALLLGDSALYLCASSPRFGRYNEQFFGPGTRLTVL.

This chain connects TRBV24-1 to TRBJ2-1; D unresolved. V lost 4 bases and J lost 6, with 12 bases in between. The germline CDR1 and CDR2 sequences are KGHDR and SFDVKD. The CDR3 runs 14 residues. In DNA, the CDR3 is TGTGCCACCAGTGACCCCTGGTCTACCAATGAGCAGTTCTTC. Its translation: CATSDPWSTNEQFF.

The chain carries TRBV7-9 and TRBJ2-7, with TRBD2 identical over 7 bases. Germline CDR1 SEHNR, CDR2 FQNEAQ (reference sequence). The CDR3 is made up of 15 amino acids. V shed 4 bases, J shed 2 bases, and the junction held 8 bases outside the gene matches. This chain's CDR3 is CASSSLGGKTYEQYF. Here the CDR3 DNA reads TGTGCCAGCAGCTCCCTGGGGGGGAAAACCTACGAGCAGTACTTC.

In this sample, this clonotype turned up a few times. The gene calls are TRBV20-1 and TRBJ2-7, with 7 bases lining up with TRBD2. There are 16 residues in the CDR3. Trimming cost V 6 bases and J 4 bases; bases outside gene matches: 18. Germline CDR1 DFQATT, CDR2 SNEGSKA (reference sequence). The CDR3 region is CSAPLRAGELGYEQYF. As DNA, the CDR3 is TGCAGTGCCCCCCTGAGGGCGGGAGAGCTTGGATACGAGCAGTACTTC.

This clonotype has a handful of counts. V usage is TRBV7-3 and J usage is TRBJ2-5; D is unresolved. The CDR3 has 14 residues. V was trimmed by 0 bases and J by 2 bases, leaving 7 bases between them. CDR1 is SGHTA, CDR2 FQGTGA, per germline. CDR3 coding DNA: TGTGCCAGCAGCTTAACGGTAGAGCAAGAGACCCAGTACTTC. It is translated as CASSLTVEQETQYF.

This clonotype was seen more than once but under ten times. The genes are TRBV20-1 and TRBJ2-5; 10 nucleotides match TRBD2. Unmatched junction bases numbered 10, after V lost 4 bases and J lost 5 bases. This CDR3 is 15 amino acids long. CDR1 is DFQATT and CDR2 is SNEGSKA in the germline V gene (reference sequence). The CDR3 nucleotides are TGCAGTGCTACCCCCCGCCTAGCGGGAGATGAGACCCAGTACTTC. Amino acids: CSATPRLAGDETQYF.

The chain couples TRBV9 to TRBJ2-7; TRBD2 matches at 7 bases. V lost 4 bases to trimming and J lost 2 bases; unmatched junction nucleotides: 3. Germline V gene sequence: CDR1 SGDLS, CDR2 YYNGEE. The CDR3 has 13 amino acids. The CDR3 region is CASSRSGPYEQYF. Here the CDR3 DNA reads TGTGCCAGCAGCCGTAGCGGGCCCTACGAGCAGTACTTC.

In this sample, this clonotype turned up a few times. The rearrangement links TRBV7-2 to TRBJ2-5; 9 positions agree with TRBD2. Losses at the gene ends were 5 bases for V and 4 bases for J; bases not matched to a gene: 11. CDR1 and CDR2 (germline): SGHTA, FQGNSA. The CDR3 contains 16 residues. The CDR3 DNA follows: TGTGCCAGCAGCCGTATAGCGGGGGTGTATCTAGAGACCCAGTACTTC. This translates into CASSRIAGVYLETQYF.

This clonotype was counted between two and nine times. This chain joins TRBV12-3 or TRBV12-4 and TRBJ2-5; 7 bases are shared with TRBD2. The CDR3 contains 15 residues. Trimming removed 4 bases from V and 2 bases from J; junction bases left unmatched: 7. In DNA form, the CDR3 reads TGTGCCAGCAGTTACGGTCTAGCGGTTCAAGAGACCCAGTACTTC. Its translation is CASSYGLAVQETQYF.

In its sample, this clonotype was seen a few times. The rearrangement joins TRBV5-1 to TRBJ2-3; tentative D call: TRBD2 (5 bases). CDR3 size: 14 residues. Trimming pared 0 bases from V and 5 bases from J, leaving 10 bases between. Germline V CDR1 and CDR2: SGHRS, YFSETQ. CDR3 DNA sequence: TGCGCCAGCAGCTTGGCAGCGGTATTAGATACGCAGTATTTT. This codes for CASSLAAVLDTQYF.

About this clonotype: A much larger clonotype is one base distant, so this may be a read error. The chain joins TRBV20-1 to TRBJ2-3; 11 bases are shared with TRBD2. The V and J ends lost 5 bases and 2 bases, in that order; junction bases with no gene match: 9. The CDR3 consists of 16 residues. The germline V gene encodes CDR1 DFQATT and CDR2 SNEGSKA (reference sequence). In DNA, the CDR3 is TGCAGTGCTGCCCTTCAACTAGCGGGGGACACAGATACGCAGTATTTT. It codes for CSAALQLAGDTDTQYF.

This clonotype was seen more than once but under ten times. The chain carries TRBV7-6 and TRBJ2-5; D remains ambiguous. The germline CDR1 and CDR2 sequences are SGHVS and FNYEAQ. Trimming took off 5 bases at V and 2 bases at J, with 9 bases between the two ends. The CDR3 consists of 13 residues. The CDR3: CASSSRRQETQYF. In DNA, the CDR3 is TGTGCCAGCAGCAGCCGACGGCAAGAGACCCAGTACTTC. The complete variable domain, with remaining parts taken from reference TRBV7-6 and TRBJ2-5, reads GAGVSQSPRYKVTKRGQDVALRCDPISGHVSLYWYRQALGQGPEFLTYFNYEAQQDKSGLPNDRFSAERPEGSISTLTIQRTEQRDSAMYRCASSSRRQETQYFGPGTRLLVL.

The chain carries TRBV20-1 and TRBJ1-2, with D possibly matching TRBD1 (5 bases). Trimming cost V 3 bases and J 4 bases, with 9 bases left between them. The CDR3 is made up of 12 amino acids. Germline V gives CDR1 DFQATT, CDR2 SNEGSKA (reference sequence). CDR3 bases: TGCAGTGCTAGGAGGCAGGGCTATGGCTACACCTTC. It is translated as CSARRQGYGYTF.

Written as DNA, the CDR3 is TGCAGCGCTTCTCCCGCCGGAAATGAGCAGTTCTTC. Translated: CSASPAGNEQFF. V usage is TRBV29-1 and J usage is TRBJ2-1, with D unresolved. Per germline, CDR1 SQVTM and CDR2 ANQGSEA. V shed 7 bases and J shed 7 bases, with 14 bases lying between them. This CDR3 spans 12 amino acids.

The chain is built from TRBV30 and TRBJ2-7; no clear D. This CDR3 spans 14 amino acids. Trimming removed 3 bases at V and 1 base at J, with 13 bases between. Germline-derived CDR1 and CDR2 are GTSNPN and SVGIG (reference sequence). The CDR3 sequence: CAWRGMRSSYEQYF. Here the CDR3 DNA reads TGTGCCTGGAGAGGTATGAGGAGTTCCTACGAGCAGTACTTC. The variable domain in full, with the rest retrieved from reference TRBV30 and TRBJ2-7, is SQTIHQWPATLVQPVGSPLSLECTVEGTSNPNLYWYRQAAGRGLQLLFYSVGIGQISSEVPQNLSASRPQDRQFILSSKKLLLSDSGFYLCAWRGMRSSYEQYFGPGTRLTVT.

Many counts were recorded for this clonotype. This rearrangement joins TRBV18 to TRBJ2-1, with D uncertain. Trimming took off 3 bases at V and 0 bases at J, with 6 bases between the two ends. The CDR3 is 14 residues long. Germline-derived CDR1 and CDR2 are KGHSH and LQKENI. For the CDR3, the DNA is TGTGCCAGCTCACCCCCGGGCTCCTACAATGAGCAGTTCTTC. Translating it yields CASSPPGSYNEQFF.

The CDR3 DNA is TGTGCCAGCAGCGTAGGGGTCCGCGATACGCAGTATTTT. Its translation: CASSVGVRDTQYF. The rearrangement joins TRBV9 to TRBJ2-3; D remains ambiguous. CDR1 and CDR2 (germline): SGDLS, YYNGEE. CDR3 size: 13 residues. V was pared by 0 bases and J by 6 bases, with 8 bases between.

This clonotype was observed at least ten times. This sequence joins TRBV10-1 and TRBJ2-2; no clear D gene. The CDR3 contains 14 residues. Germline lookup yields CDR1 WNHNN and CDR2 SYGVQD (reference sequence). The V end was cut by 2 bases, the J end by 5 bases, with 9 bases between. The CDR3 DNA sequence: TGCGCCAGCAGTGAGAAGGCGTGGACCGGGGAGCTGTTTTTT. Its protein is CASSEKAWTGELFF.